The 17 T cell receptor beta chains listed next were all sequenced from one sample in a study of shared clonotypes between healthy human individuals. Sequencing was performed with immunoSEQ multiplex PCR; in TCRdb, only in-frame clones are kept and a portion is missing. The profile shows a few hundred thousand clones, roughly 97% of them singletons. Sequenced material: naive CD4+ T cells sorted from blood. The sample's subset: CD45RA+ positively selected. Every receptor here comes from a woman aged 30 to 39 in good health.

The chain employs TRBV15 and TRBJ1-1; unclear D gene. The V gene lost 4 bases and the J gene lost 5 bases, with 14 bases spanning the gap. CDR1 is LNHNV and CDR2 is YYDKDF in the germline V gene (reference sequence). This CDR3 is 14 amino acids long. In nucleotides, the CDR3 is TGTGCCACCAGCACCCAGGTCGTGGGGACTGAAGCTTTCTTT. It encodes CATSTQVVGTEAFF.

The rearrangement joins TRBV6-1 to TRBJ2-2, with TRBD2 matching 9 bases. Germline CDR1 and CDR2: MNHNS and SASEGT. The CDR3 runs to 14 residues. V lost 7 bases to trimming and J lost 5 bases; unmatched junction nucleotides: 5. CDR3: CASILGLATGELFF. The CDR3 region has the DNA TGTGCCAGCATCCTGGGACTAGCTACCGGGGAGCTGTTTTTT.

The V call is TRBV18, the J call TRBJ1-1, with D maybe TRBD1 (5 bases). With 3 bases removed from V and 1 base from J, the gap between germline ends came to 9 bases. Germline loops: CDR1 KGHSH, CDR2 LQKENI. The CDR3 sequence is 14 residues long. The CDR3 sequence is CASSPLDKNTEAFF. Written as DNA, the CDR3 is TGTGCCAGCTCACCCCTGGACAAGAACACTGAAGCTTTCTTT.

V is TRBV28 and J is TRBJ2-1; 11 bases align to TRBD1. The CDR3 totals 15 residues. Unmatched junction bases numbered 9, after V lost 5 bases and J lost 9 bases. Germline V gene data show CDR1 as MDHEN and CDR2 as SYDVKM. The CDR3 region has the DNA TGTGCCAGCAGTCCGGGACAGGGGGGTCTGCGTGAGCAGTTCTTC. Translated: CASSPGQGGLREQFF.

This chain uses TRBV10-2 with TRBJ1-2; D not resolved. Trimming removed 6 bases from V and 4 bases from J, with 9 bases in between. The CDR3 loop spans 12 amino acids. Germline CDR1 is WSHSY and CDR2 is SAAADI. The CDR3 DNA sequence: TGCGCCAGCAGCGACGGAGGCTATGGCTACACCTTC. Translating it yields CASSDGGYGYTF.

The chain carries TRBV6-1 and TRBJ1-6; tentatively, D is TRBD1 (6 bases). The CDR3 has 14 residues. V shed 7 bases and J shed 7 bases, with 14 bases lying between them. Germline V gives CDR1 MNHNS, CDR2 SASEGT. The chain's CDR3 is CASTTTGINSPLHF. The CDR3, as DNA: TGTGCCAGCACGACGACAGGCATCAATTCACCCCTCCACTTT.

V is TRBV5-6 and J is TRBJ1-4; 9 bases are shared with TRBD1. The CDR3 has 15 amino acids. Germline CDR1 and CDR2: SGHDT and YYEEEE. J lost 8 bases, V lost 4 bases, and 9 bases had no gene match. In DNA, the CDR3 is TGTGCCAGCAGCGTACAGGGGGCTTTAGACGAAAAACTGTTTTTT. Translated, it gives CASSVQGALDEKLFF. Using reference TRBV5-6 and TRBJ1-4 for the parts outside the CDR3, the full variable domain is DAGVTQSPTHLIKTRGQQVTLRCSPKSGHDTVSWYQQALGQGPQFIFQYYEEEERQRGNFPDRFSGHQFPNYSSELNVNALLLGDSALYLCASSVQGALDEKLFFGSGTQLSVL.

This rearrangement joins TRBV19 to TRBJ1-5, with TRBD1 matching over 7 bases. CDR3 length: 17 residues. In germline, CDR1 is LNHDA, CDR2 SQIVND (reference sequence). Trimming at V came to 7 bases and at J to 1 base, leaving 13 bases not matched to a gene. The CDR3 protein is CASNDGPDRDSNQPQHF. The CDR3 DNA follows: TGTGCCAGTAACGATGGGCCCGACAGGGACAGCAATCAGCCCCAGCATTTT.

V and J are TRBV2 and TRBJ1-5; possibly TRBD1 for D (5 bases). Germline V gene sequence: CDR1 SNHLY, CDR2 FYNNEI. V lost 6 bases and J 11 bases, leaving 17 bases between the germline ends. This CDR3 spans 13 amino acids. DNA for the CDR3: TGTGCCAGCAGCAACCGGGGGGATGGAGCCCAGCATTTT. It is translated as CASSNRGDGAQHF.

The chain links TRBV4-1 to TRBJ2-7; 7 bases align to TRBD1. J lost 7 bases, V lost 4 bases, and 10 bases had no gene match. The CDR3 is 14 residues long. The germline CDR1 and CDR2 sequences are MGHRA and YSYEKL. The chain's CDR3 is CASSRTDRTGEQYF. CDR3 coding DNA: TGCGCCAGCAGCCGAACGGACAGGACCGGTGAGCAGTACTTC.

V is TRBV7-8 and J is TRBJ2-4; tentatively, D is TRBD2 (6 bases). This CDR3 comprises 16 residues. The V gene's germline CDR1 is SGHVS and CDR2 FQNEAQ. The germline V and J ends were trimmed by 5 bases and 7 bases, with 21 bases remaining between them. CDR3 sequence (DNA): TGTGCCAGCAGCCCCCGCCCGGGACTTCAATCGAACATTCAGTACTTC. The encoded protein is CASSPRPGLQSNIQYF.

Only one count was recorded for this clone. CDR3 nucleotide sequence: TGCGCCAGCAGCCCCGCCCCGACGGCCTCCTACAATGAGCAGTTCTTC. Protein sequence: CASSPAPTASYNEQFF. This chain links TRBV5-1 with TRBJ2-1; D gene unclear. Germline V gene sequence: CDR1 SGHRS, CDR2 YFSETQ. The CDR3 covers 16 residues. V lost 4 bases to trimming and J lost 0 bases, with 14 bases between them.

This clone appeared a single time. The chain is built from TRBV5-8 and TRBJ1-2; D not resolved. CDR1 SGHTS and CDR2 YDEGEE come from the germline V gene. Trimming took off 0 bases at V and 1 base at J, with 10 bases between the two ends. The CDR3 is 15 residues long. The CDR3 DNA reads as TGTGCCAGCAGCTTGGACGTGAGAGTTAACTATGGCTACACCTTC. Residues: CASSLDVRVNYGYTF.

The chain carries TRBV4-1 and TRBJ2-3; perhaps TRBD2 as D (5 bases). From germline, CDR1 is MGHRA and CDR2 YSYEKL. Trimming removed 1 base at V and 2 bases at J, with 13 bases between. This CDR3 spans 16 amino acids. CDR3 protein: CASSQVPGKNTDTQYF. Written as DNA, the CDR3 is TGCGCCAGCAGCCAAGTCCCGGGAAAGAACACAGATACGCAGTATTTT.

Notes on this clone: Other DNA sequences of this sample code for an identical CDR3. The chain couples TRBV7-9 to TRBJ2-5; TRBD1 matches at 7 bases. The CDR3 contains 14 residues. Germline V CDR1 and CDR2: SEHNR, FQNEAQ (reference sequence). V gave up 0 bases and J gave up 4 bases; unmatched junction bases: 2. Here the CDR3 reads CASSLAGGRETQYF. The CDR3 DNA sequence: TGTGCCAGCAGCTTAGCAGGGGGCAGAGAGACCCAGTACTTC.

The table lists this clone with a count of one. CDR3 residues: CASSIGMGQPQHF. CDR3 DNA sequence: TGTGCCAGTAGTATCGGGATGGGTCAGCCCCAGCATTTT. The chain has TRBV19 and TRBJ1-5; no clear D gene. The CDR3 totals 13 residues. Germline CDR1 LNHDA, CDR2 SQIVND (reference sequence). Trimming cost V 3 bases and J 6 bases, with 9 bases left between them.

CDR3: CASSERGDRSFGYGYTF. As DNA, the CDR3 is TGTGCCAGCAGTGAAAGGGGGGACAGGTCGTTCGGCTATGGCTACACCTTC. The V gene is TRBV6-1, the J gene TRBJ1-2, with 8 bases identical to TRBD1. CDR3 length: 17 residues. Germline-derived CDR1 and CDR2 are MNHNS and SASEGT. The V and J ends lost 2 bases and 4 bases, in that order; junction bases with no gene match: 12.